This TCR beta chain stems from a study of graft-versus-host responses after intestinal transplantation. Study information: Uniformly, recipients were administered anti-thymocyte globulin induction with subsequent tacrolimus and steroids for around three years.

TCRdb keeps only in-frame clones here, not all; method: immunoSEQ multiplex PCR. The sample holds about 18,000 clones, 35% to 45% seen once. The authors combined roughly 200,000 CFSE-labeled responder cells with roughly 200,000 irradiated, violet-dye-labeled stimulator cells in plates. The receptor was isolated from a human patient who received an intestinal transplant. The sequences come from alloreactive CD4+ T cells from a mixed lymphocyte reaction culture, collected before intestinal transplant. Specified subset: CFSE-low proliferating T cells sorted from roughly 6-day pre-transplant mixed lymphocyte reaction (GvH or HvG direction).

CDR3 sequence: CASSFPNKGANTEAFF. The CDR3 region has the DNA TGTGCCAGCAGCTTCCCCAATAAGGGGGCAAACACTGAAGCTTTCTTT. The chain has TRBV7-9 and TRBJ1-1; 7 nucleotides align to TRBD1. Germline assignment: CDR1 SEHNR and CDR2 FQNEAQ (reference sequence). The CDR3 sequence is 16 residues long. The V gene end was trimmed by 3 bases and the J gene end by 2 bases; junction bases not matched to a gene: 9.